The next 29 T cell receptor beta chains were all read from a single sample in a study of human T cells and chemical hapten exposure. TCRdb reprocessed the RACE reads via MiXCR and lists one record per CDR3 protein. Of roughly 50,000 distinct CDR3 sequences in the sample, roughly 10% were seen once. Time point: pre-sensitization, week 0. Treatment in this sample: therapeutic diphenylcyclopropenone sensitization with weekly scalp DPC. Sequenced here: whole blood, sampled in connection with sensitization to the hapten diphenylcyclopropenone (DPC). These receptors were collected from a man aged 35 to 55 with alopecia areata. Some clones in this sample may be carry-over from other donors' samples.

This clonotype was counted once. The chain has TRBV10-3 and TRBJ1-1; D is unclear. CDR1 ENHRY and CDR2 SYGVKD come from the germline V gene. The germline V and J ends were trimmed by 11 bases and 13 bases, with 23 bases remaining between them. This CDR3 has 12 amino acids. In nucleotides, the CDR3 is TGTGCCCCCACCCTCCGGAGGCGGAAGCTTTTCTTT. This encodes CAPTLRRRKLFF.

The rearrangement joins TRBV2 to TRBJ2-7; D is possibly TRBD1 (6 bases). The CDR3 covers 15 residues. Per germline, CDR1 SNHLY and CDR2 FYNNEI. Trimming removed 6 bases from V and 1 base from J, with 16 bases in between. The CDR3 nucleotides read TGTGCCAGCAGCCCCCCCGGACAGCGATCCTACGAGCAGTACTTC. This translates into CASSPPGQRSYEQYF.

Here the CDR3 reads CASSLDGQDVVRQYF. The CDR3 DNA reads TGTGCCAGCAGCTTAGACGGACAGGATGTAGTTAGGCAGTACTTC. V usage is TRBV7-9 and J usage is TRBJ2-7, with 7 bases that match TRBD1. Unmatched junction bases numbered 12, after V lost 1 base and J lost 9 bases. The CDR3 loop spans 15 amino acids. CDR1 SEHNR and CDR2 FQNEAQ come from the germline V gene (reference sequence).

This clonotype has just a few counts. A junction end diverges from the germline sequence, so it may reflect a read error. The gene calls are TRBV14 and TRBJ2-7, with a possible D match to TRBD2 (5 bases). CDR3 size: 14 residues. CDR1 SGHDN and CDR2 FVKESK come from the germline V gene. In nucleotides, the CDR3 is TGTGCCAGCAGCAAAGAGGGAATCTCCTACGAGCAGTACTTC. Translation: CASSKEGISYEQYF.

This clonotype was seen a few times. The chain uses TRBV6-2 or TRBV6-3 and TRBJ1-6; 8 positions agree with TRBD1. Germline trimming cut 6 bases from V and 5 bases from J; bases unmatched to any gene: 3. Germline V gene data show CDR1 as MNHEY and CDR2 as SVGEGT. This CDR3 spans 14 amino acids. CDR3: CASSRTGNNSPLHF. CDR3 nucleotide sequence: TGTGCCAGCAGCCGGACAGGGAATAATTCACCCCTCCACTTT.

This clonotype turned up a few times. The chain combines TRBV6-5 with TRBJ1-4, with D possibly matching TRBD1 (6 bases). Trimming pared 0 bases from V and 7 bases from J, leaving 15 bases between. CDR3 length: 16 amino acids. In germline, CDR1 is MNHEY, CDR2 SVGAGI. The chain's CDR3 is CASSYSIRDIGEKLFF. As DNA, the CDR3 is TGTGCCAGCAGTTACTCGATCCGGGACATCGGTGAAAAACTGTTTTTT.

The CDR3 DNA reads as TGTGCCAGCAGTTTGAGGGTATCCTACGAGCAGTACTTC. This sequence encodes CASSLRVSYEQYF. V and J are TRBV27 and TRBJ2-7; tentative D call: TRBD2 (5 bases). There are 13 residues in the CDR3. CDR1 is MNHEY, CDR2 SMNVEV, per germline (reference sequence). V gave up 3 bases and J gave up 1 base, with 7 bases separating them.

The chain links TRBV4-2 to TRBJ2-1, with 9 nucleotides matching TRBD2. J was trimmed by 6 bases and V by 1 base; bases with no gene match: 10. The CDR3 totals 17 residues. The V gene's germline CDR1 is LGHNA and CDR2 YNFKEQ. CDR3 sequence (DNA): TGTGCCAGCAGCCAAGTTCCGGCGGGAGGGCCGGGCAATGAGCAGTTCTTC. This encodes CASSQVPAGGPGNEQFF.

A few counts support this clonotype. The chain combines TRBV20-1 with TRBJ2-7; 11 bases are a match to TRBD2. V gave up 5 bases and J gave up 3 bases; unmatched junction bases: 6. This CDR3 contains 14 residues. Germline CDR1 DFQATT, CDR2 SNEGSKA (reference sequence). DNA for the CDR3: TGCAGTGCTCCTCTACTAGCGGGGGTCTACGAGCAGTACTTC. This encodes CSAPLLAGVYEQYF.

V gene TRBV12-3 or TRBV12-4 combines with J gene TRBJ2-3; TRBD2 is a possible D gene (6 bases). This CDR3 is built from 13 residues. The V and J ends lost 2 bases and 5 bases respectively, with 8 bases between them. The CDR3 here is CASSLRGLDTQYF. The CDR3 DNA follows: TGTGCCAGCAGTTTACGGGGGTTAGATACGCAGTATTTT.

This clonotype was observed many times. The gene calls are TRBV6-5 and TRBJ2-5, with 9 bases lining up with TRBD2. J lost 5 bases, V lost 0 bases, and 4 bases had no gene match. Germline V gives CDR1 MNHEY, CDR2 SVGAGI. This CDR3 spans 15 amino acids. The CDR3 spells CASSYSSGRSETQYF. DNA for the CDR3: TGTGCCAGCAGTTACTCGAGCGGGAGGAGCGAGACCCAGTACTTC.

This clonotype has a count of ten or more. The rearrangement uses TRBV27 and TRBJ2-1; no clear D gene. This CDR3 comprises 14 residues. Germline lookup yields CDR1 MNHEY and CDR2 SMNVEV (reference sequence). Trimming left V 5 bases short and J 5 bases short, with 13 bases between. CDR3 sequence reads: CASSPSSINNEQFF. DNA for the CDR3: TGTGCCAGCAGTCCCTCCTCTATTAACAATGAGCAGTTCTTC.

This clonotype was counted a few times. The V call is TRBV20-1, the J call TRBJ1-1, with TRBD1 matching over 7 bases. The CDR3 runs to 14 residues. Unmatched junction bases numbered 10, after V lost 5 bases and J lost 4 bases. The germline V gene encodes CDR1 DFQATT and CDR2 SNEGSKA (reference sequence). The CDR3 DNA sequence: TGCAGTGCTCCTCCGGGACAGCATACCACTGAAGCTTTCTTT. Its translation: CSAPPGQHTTEAFF.

The chain uses TRBV28 and TRBJ2-1; perhaps TRBD2 as D (6 bases). V shed 3 bases and J shed 5 bases, with 14 bases lying between them. This CDR3 is 15 amino acids long. Germline V gene data show CDR1 as MDHEN and CDR2 as SYDVKM. CDR3 residues: CASSFGLRRDNEQFF. The CDR3 DNA follows: TGTGCCAGCAGTTTCGGACTCAGGAGGGACAATGAGCAGTTCTTC.

The chain uses TRBV29-1 and TRBJ2-1; D gene unclear. Trimming cost V 5 bases and J 5 bases, with 13 bases left between them. The CDR3 length is 13 residues. Germline values: CDR1 SQVTM, CDR2 ANQGSEA. The CDR3 reads CSVCDLVNNEQFF. Here the CDR3 DNA reads TGCAGCGTTTGTGACTTAGTTAACAATGAGCAGTTCTTC.

This clonotype has a handful of counts. This chain links TRBV20-1 with TRBJ2-1; D is unclear. The V gene lost 6 bases and the J gene lost 6 bases, with 9 bases spanning the gap. CDR1 is DFQATT and CDR2 is SNEGSKA in the germline V gene (reference sequence). This CDR3 is built from 11 residues. This chain's CDR3 is CSALRVNEQFF. The CDR3 DNA follows: TGCAGTGCCCTCAGAGTCAATGAGCAGTTCTTC.

This clonotype was recorded a few times. The J gene is TRBJ2-1, the V gene TRBV9; 11 positions agree with TRBD2. V was pared by 2 bases and J by 6 bases, with 7 bases of the junction left unmatched. The CDR3 loop spans 16 amino acids. Germline CDR1 is SGDLS and CDR2 is YYNGEE. In nucleotides, the CDR3 is TGTGCCAGCAGCGTCCGTTTACTAGCGGGAGTCAATGAGCAGTTCTTC. This codes for CASSVRLLAGVNEQFF.

The chain recombines TRBV29-1 with TRBJ2-2; 9 bases are a match to TRBD2. V trimming: 6 bases; J trimming: 6 bases; junction bases outside the gene matches: 11. CDR1 is SQVTM and CDR2 is ANQGSEA in the germline V gene. The CDR3 loop spans 15 amino acids. The CDR3 coding sequence is TGCAGCGTCTACCTAGCGGGACGCAAGGCCGGGGAGCTGTTTTTT. Translation gives CSVYLAGRKAGELFF.

The chain uses TRBV7-9 and TRBJ1-4; D may be TRBD1 (5 bases). Deletions cut 6 bases from V and 5 bases from J, with 16 bases between. CDR1 and CDR2 (germline): SEHNR, FQNEAQ (reference sequence). The CDR3 consists of 15 residues. CDR3 protein: CASRSDRHKNEKLFF. For the CDR3, the DNA is TGTGCCAGCAGATCCGACAGACACAAAAATGAAAAACTGTTTTTT.

This clonotype was found many times. The chain recombines TRBV7-9 with TRBJ2-4; the match to TRBD1 covers 10 bases. The germline CDR1 and CDR2 sequences are SEHNR and FQNEAQ (reference sequence). The CDR3 consists of 17 residues. V lost 5 bases to trimming and J lost 1 base; unmatched junction nucleotides: 8. CDR3 in DNA: TGTGCCAGCAGCCGCGTCGTGGACAGGGGGGCCAAAAACATTCAGTACTTC. It translates to CASSRVVDRGAKNIQYF.

V and J are TRBV20-1 and TRBJ2-3; 11 positions agree with TRBD2. V shed 1 base, J shed 4 bases, and the junction held 7 bases outside the gene matches. From germline, CDR1 is DFQATT and CDR2 SNEGSKA (reference sequence). This CDR3 comprises 16 residues. The CDR3: CSARALSGRAPDTQYF. The CDR3 DNA reads as TGCAGTGCTAGAGCTCTTAGCGGGAGGGCCCCAGATACGCAGTATTTT.

This clonotype was seen a handful of times. CDR3 region: CASSLPGNLAKNIQYF. In DNA, the CDR3 is TGTGCCAGCAGTTTACCGGGGAATCTAGCCAAAAACATTCAGTACTTC. The chain has TRBV12-3 or TRBV12-4 and TRBJ2-4; TRBD2 might be the D (5 bases). Between the trimmed V and J ends, which lost 2 bases and 0 bases, there was a span of 11 bases. The length of the CDR3 is 16 residues.

The chain couples TRBV7-3 to TRBJ2-6; D perhaps matches TRBD1 (5 bases). This CDR3 has 18 amino acids. From germline, CDR1 is SGHTA and CDR2 FQGTGA. Trimming shortened V by 2 bases and J by 2 bases, and 16 bases separated the two germline ends. CDR3 DNA sequence: TGTGCCAGCAGCTTATACCCGACAGCCTGGGCTGGGGCCAACGTCCTGACTTTC. It specifies CASSLYPTAWAGANVLTF.

This clonotype showed up many times. The genes are TRBV14 and TRBJ2-5; D is ambiguous. CDR1 and CDR2 (germline): SGHDN, FVKESK. This CDR3 spans 15 amino acids. V lost 7 bases, J lost 1 base, and 16 bases lay in between. The CDR3 region is CASTLYAGPQETQYF. As DNA, the CDR3 is TGTGCCAGCACTCTATACGCAGGCCCCCAAGAGACCCAGTACTTC.

This chain uses TRBV28 with TRBJ2-7, with TRBD1 matching 9 bases. The length of the CDR3 is 14 residues. Germline lookup yields CDR1 MDHEN and CDR2 SYDVKM. Trimming removed 5 bases from V and 4 bases from J; junction bases left unmatched: 6. CDR3 in amino acids: CASSPRDREYEQYF. The DNA for the CDR3 is TGTGCCAGCAGTCCTCGGGACAGGGAGTACGAGCAGTACTTC.

This clonotype showed up many times. CDR3 nucleotide sequence: TGCAGTGCTAGGGGCCAGTTTGGTAGCTCCTACGAGCAGTACTTC. It translates to CSARGQFGSSYEQYF. The chain combines TRBV20-1 with TRBJ2-7, with D unclear. Per germline, CDR1 DFQATT and CDR2 SNEGSKA (reference sequence). The length of the CDR3 is 15 residues. The V and J ends lost 3 bases and 0 bases respectively, with 15 bases between them.

This clonotype was counted ten times or more. The chain joins TRBV28 to TRBJ1-4; TRBD1 matches at 8 bases. V lost 2 bases and J lost 4; bases outside the gene matches: 6. Germline values: CDR1 MDHEN, CDR2 SYDVKM. This CDR3 comprises 16 residues. CDR3 protein: CASSLPGTGLNEKLFF. CDR3 DNA sequence: TGTGCCAGCAGTTTACCAGGGACAGGTCTTAATGAAAAACTGTTTTTT. The full variable domain, completed using reference TRBV28 and TRBJ1-4, is DVKVTQSSRYLVKRTGEKVFLECVQDMDHENMFWYRQDPGLGLRLIYFSYDVKMKEKGDIPEGYSVSREKKERFSLILESASTNQTSMYLCASSLPGTGLNEKLFFGSGTQLSVL.

This clonotype was recorded many times. The chain employs TRBV5-1 and TRBJ2-7, with 10 bases identical to TRBD2. The CDR3 contains 15 residues. Trimming removed 3 bases from V and 3 bases from J; junction bases left unmatched: 6. CDR1 is SGHRS and CDR2 is YFSETQ in the germline V gene. The CDR3 region is CASSYQLAGGYEQYF. Written as DNA, the CDR3 is TGCGCCAGCAGCTACCAATTAGCGGGAGGCTACGAGCAGTACTTC.

Details on this clonotype: A much larger clone differs by one base, so this may be a read error. This rearrangement joins TRBV3-1 to TRBJ2-7, with 7 bases that match TRBD2. CDR3 length equals 15 residues. From germline, CDR1 is LGHDT and CDR2 YNNKEL (reference sequence). CDR3 in DNA: TGTACCAGCAGCCAAGTAGGCGGGAGACATTACGAGCAGTACTTC. The encoded protein is CTSSQVGGRHYEQYF.